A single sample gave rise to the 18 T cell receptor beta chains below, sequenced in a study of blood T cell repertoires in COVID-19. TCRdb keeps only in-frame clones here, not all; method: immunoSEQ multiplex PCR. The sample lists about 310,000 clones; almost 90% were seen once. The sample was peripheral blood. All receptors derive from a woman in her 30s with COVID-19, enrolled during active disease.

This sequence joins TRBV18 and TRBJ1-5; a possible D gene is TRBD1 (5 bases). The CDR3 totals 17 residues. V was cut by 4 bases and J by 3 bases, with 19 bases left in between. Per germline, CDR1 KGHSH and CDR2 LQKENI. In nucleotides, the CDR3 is TGTGCCAGCTCACGAGAAAACACAGGACCCAACAATCAGCCCCAGCATTTT. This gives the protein CASSRENTGPNNQPQHF.

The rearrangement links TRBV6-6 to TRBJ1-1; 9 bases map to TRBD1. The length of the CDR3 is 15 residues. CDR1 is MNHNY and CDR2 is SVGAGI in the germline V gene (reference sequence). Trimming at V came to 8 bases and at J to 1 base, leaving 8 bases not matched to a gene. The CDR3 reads CASQEGQGKNTEAFF. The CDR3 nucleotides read TGTGCCAGCCAAGAAGGACAGGGGAAGAACACTGAAGCTTTCTTT.

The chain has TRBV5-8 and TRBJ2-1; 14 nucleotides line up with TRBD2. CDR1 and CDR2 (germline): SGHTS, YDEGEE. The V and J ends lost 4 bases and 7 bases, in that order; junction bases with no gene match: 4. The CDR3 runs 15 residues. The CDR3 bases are TGTGCCAGCAGCCCCTGGACTAGCGGGGGGAATGAGCAGTTCTTC. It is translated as CASSPWTSGGNEQFF.

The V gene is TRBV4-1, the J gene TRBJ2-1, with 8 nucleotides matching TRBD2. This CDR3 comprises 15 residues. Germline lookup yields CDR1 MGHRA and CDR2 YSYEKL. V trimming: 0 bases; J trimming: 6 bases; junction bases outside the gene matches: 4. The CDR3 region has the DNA TGCGCCAGCAGCCAAGATCCGGGAGGGCTCAATGAGCAGTTCTTC. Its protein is CASSQDPGGLNEQFF.

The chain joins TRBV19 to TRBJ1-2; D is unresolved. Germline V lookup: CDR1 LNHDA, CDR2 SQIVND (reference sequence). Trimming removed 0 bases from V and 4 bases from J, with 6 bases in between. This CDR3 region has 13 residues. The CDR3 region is CASSIDKSYGYTF. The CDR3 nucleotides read TGTGCCAGTAGTATAGATAAGAGCTATGGCTACACCTTC.

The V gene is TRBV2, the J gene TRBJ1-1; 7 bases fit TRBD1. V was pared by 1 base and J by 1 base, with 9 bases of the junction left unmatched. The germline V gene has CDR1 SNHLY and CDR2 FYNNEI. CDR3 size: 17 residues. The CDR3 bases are TGTGCCAGCAGTGAAGGGGCAGGGGGATGGGGGAACACTGAAGCTTTCTTT. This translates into CASSEGAGGWGNTEAFF.

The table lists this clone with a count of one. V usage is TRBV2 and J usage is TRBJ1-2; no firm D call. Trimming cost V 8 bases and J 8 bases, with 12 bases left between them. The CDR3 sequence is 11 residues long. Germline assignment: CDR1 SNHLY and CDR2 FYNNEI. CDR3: CASAFDGGYTF. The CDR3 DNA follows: TGTGCCAGCGCCTTCGACGGGGGCTACACCTTC. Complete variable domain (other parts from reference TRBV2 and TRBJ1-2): EPEVTQTPSHQVTQMGQEVILRCVPISNHLYFYWYRQILGQKVEFLVSFYNNEISEKSEIFDDQFSVERPDGSNFTLKIRSTKLEDSAMYFCASAFDGGYTFGSGTRLTVV.

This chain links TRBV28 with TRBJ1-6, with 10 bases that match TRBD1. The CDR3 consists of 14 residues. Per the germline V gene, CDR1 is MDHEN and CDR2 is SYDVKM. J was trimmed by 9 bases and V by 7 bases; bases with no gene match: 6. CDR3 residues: CASTPGQGPSPLHF. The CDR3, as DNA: TGTGCCAGCACCCCGGGACAGGGGCCTTCACCCCTCCACTTT.

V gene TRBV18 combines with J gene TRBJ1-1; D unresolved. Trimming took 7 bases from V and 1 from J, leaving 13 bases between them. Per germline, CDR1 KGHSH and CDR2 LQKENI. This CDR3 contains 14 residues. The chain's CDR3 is CASFTNIQNTEAFF. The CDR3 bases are TGTGCCAGCTTCACCAATATACAGAACACTGAAGCTTTCTTT.

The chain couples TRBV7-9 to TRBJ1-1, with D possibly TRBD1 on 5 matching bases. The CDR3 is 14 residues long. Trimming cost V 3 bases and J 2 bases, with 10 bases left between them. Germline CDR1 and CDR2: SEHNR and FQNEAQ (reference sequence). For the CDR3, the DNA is TGTGCCAGCAGCTTCGCAGGGCTAAACACTGAAGCTTTCTTT. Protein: CASSFAGLNTEAFF.

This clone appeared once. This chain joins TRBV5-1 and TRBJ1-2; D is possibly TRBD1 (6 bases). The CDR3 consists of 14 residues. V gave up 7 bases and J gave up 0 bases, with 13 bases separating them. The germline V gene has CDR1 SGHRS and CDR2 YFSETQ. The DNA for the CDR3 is TGCGCCAGCCATAGGGGGGGTACTAACTATGGCTACACCTTC. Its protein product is CASHRGGTNYGYTF.

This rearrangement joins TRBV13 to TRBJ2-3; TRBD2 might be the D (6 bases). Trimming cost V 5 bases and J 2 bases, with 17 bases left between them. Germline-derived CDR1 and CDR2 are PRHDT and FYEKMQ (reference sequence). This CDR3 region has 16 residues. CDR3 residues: CASSAGGKRVTDTQYF. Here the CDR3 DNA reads TGTGCCAGCAGCGCCGGAGGAAAGCGGGTCACAGATACGCAGTATTTT.

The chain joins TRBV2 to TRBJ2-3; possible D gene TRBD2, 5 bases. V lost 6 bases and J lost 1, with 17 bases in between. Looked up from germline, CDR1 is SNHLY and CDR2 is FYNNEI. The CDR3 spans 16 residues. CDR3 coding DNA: TGTGCCAGCAGCGGACTTCCTCTCGGGGGCACAGATACGCAGTATTTT. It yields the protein CASSGLPLGGTDTQYF.

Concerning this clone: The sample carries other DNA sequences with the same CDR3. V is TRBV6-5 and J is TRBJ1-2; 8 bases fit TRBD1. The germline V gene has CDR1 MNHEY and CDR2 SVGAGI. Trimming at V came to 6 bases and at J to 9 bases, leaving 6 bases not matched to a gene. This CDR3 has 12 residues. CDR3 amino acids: CASRPGQGSYTF. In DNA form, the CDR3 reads TGTGCCAGCAGACCTGGACAGGGAAGCTACACCTTC.

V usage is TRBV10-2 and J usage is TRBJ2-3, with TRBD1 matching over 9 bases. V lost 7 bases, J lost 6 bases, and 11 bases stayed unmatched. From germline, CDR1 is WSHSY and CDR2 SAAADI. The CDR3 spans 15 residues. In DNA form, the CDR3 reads TGCGCCAGCACAGTTCCGGGACAGGGCTTCGATACGCAGTATTTT. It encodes CASTVPGQGFDTQYF.

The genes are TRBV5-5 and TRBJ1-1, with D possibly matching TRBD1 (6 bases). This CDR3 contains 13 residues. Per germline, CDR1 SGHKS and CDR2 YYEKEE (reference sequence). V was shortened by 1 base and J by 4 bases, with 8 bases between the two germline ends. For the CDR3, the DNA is TGTGCCAGCAGCTTGCAAGGGGGCACTGAAGCTTTCTTT. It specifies CASSLQGGTEAFF.

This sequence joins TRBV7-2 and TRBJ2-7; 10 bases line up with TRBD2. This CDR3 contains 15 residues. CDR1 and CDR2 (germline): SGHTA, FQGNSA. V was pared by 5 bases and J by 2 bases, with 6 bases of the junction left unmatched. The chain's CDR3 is CASSHEREGAYEQYF. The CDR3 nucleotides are TGTGCCAGCAGCCATGAGCGGGAGGGGGCCTACGAGCAGTACTTC.

In DNA, the CDR3 is TGCGCCAGCAGCCAAGTCTCTAGCGGGAGTATCGGGCACGAGCAGTACTTC. Translation gives CASSQVSSGSIGHEQYF. V gene TRBV4-1 combines with J gene TRBJ2-7; 10 bases fit TRBD2. Germline V gene sequence: CDR1 MGHRA, CDR2 YSYEKL. Trimming removed 1 base from V and 5 bases from J; junction bases left unmatched: 11. The CDR3 spans 17 residues.